This record covers a single TCR beta chain. V lost 0 bases to trimming and J lost 3 bases, with 19 bases between them. The germline CDR1 and CDR2 sequences are SGHRS and YFSETQ. This CDR3 region has 18 residues. This entry comes from a study of cytomegalovirus exposure and HLA in healthy donors. Repertoires were generated with immunoSEQ multiplex PCR, while TCRdb's copy carries only in-frame clones and drops some. The data show more than 250,000 clones, with about 90% seen just once and approximately 3.1% held by the top ten. The TCR was taken from a woman in her 30s in good health and CMV-seronegative. The chain joins TRBV5-1 to TRBJ1-3; TRBD1 might be the D (5 bases). The sample consisted of PBMCs. The CDR3 spells CASSLATGGGTRGNTIYF. CDR3 sequence (DNA): TGCGCCAGCAGCTTGGCCACTGGGGGTGGTACACGTGGAAACACCATATATTTT.